The TCR beta chain described here comes from a study of neurological immune-mediated disorders. This clonotype was observed a handful of times. Its antigen is currently unknown. Every sequencing run returned over 200 million TCR-beta sequences, which were derived from 15-18 subjects. TCRdb ran MiXCR on the 5' RACE reads and lists one entry per CDR3 protein. This sample yields 36,000 or so distinct CDR3 sequences, of which over 9% are seen a single time; approximately 6.3% belongs to the top ten. Germline-derived CDR1 and CDR2 are KGHSH and LQKENI. V was trimmed by 5 bases and J by 7 bases, leaving 12 bases between them. This CDR3 region has 13 residues. The unsorted libraries were generated from a total of 2 million PBMCs, which had been stored in RNAlater at -80 C. Regarding the study as a whole: Across subjects, expanded clones had no CDR3 amino acid sequences in common, pointing to private repertoires in all groups.

The gene calls are TRBV18 and TRBJ2-4, with D perhaps matching TRBD1 (6 bases). The TCR sequence derives from a woman in her thirties with HTLV-1-associated myelopathy (HAM/TSP). Material: PBMCs. The CDR3 DNA sequence: TGTGCCAGCTCAGAATACAGGGATAACATTCAGTACTTC. Its translation is CASSEYRDNIQYF.